The 32 T cell receptor beta chains below all came from one sample that was sequenced in a study of early stage breast cancer tumors. Clones were read by immunoSEQ multiplex PCR, and TCRdb kept only the in-frame ones, dropping some. The sample has tens of thousands of clones; approximately 70% are singletons. Material for sequencing was blood. These receptors were obtained from a person aged 35 to 50 with breast cancer.

This chain connects TRBV7-3 to TRBJ2-2; TRBD2 matches at 13 bases. This CDR3 contains 16 residues. Germline-derived CDR1 and CDR2 are SGHTA and FQGTGA. J gave up 7 bases and V 3 bases, and 5 bases lay outside the gene matches. The CDR3 coding sequence is TGTGCCAGCAGCTTTGGACTAGCGGGAGATAACGGGGAGCTGTTTTTT. Protein product: CASSFGLAGDNGELFF.

The rearrangement links TRBV25-1 to TRBJ1-4; perhaps TRBD1 as D (5 bases). There are 15 residues in the CDR3. The germline gives CDR1 MGHDK, CDR2 SYGVNS. Trimming took off 1 base at V and 7 bases at J, with 13 bases between the two ends. The CDR3 reads CASSEFLGEAEKLFF. CDR3 nucleotide sequence: TGTGCCAGCAGTGAATTTCTGGGGGAGGCTGAAAAACTGTTTTTT.

The CDR3 loop reads CASSLGHTRGGQPQHF. The CDR3 DNA sequence: TGTGCCAGCAGCTTAGGGCATACCAGGGGAGGTCAGCCCCAGCATTTT. The rearrangement links TRBV7-8 to TRBJ1-5, with D maybe TRBD1 (6 bases). V was shortened by 1 base and J by 6 bases, with 16 bases between the two germline ends. The germline V gene has CDR1 SGHVS and CDR2 FQNEAQ. The CDR3 has 16 residues. The full variable domain, its missing parts supplied by reference TRBV7-8 and TRBJ1-5, is GAGVSQSPRYKVAKRGQDVALRCDPISGHVSLFWYQQALGQGPEFLTYFQNEAQLDKSGLPSDRFFAERPEGSVSTLKIQRTQQEDSAVYLCASSLGHTRGGQPQHFGDGTRLSIL.

The rearrangement links TRBV5-1 to TRBJ1-3, with 7 bases fitting TRBD1. Looked up from germline, CDR1 is SGHRS and CDR2 is YFSETQ. Unmatched junction bases numbered 5, after V lost 2 bases and J lost 0 bases. The length of the CDR3 is 16 residues. The CDR3 reads CASSLGRTGSGNTIYF. The CDR3 DNA is TGCGCCAGCAGCTTAGGTCGGACAGGCTCTGGAAACACCATATATTTT.

For this clone: Other nucleotide sequences from this sample produce the same CDR3. V gene TRBV29-1 combines with J gene TRBJ1-1; 7 bases match TRBD1. The V gene's germline CDR1 is SQVTM and CDR2 ANQGSEA. Unmatched junction bases numbered 0, after V lost 4 bases and J lost 1 base. There are 12 residues in the CDR3. CDR3 nucleotide sequence: TGCAGCGTTGGACAGGGGAACACTGAAGCTTTCTTT. It specifies CSVGQGNTEAFF.

The chain couples TRBV14 to TRBJ2-1; D is undetermined. V shed 0 bases and J shed 1 base, with 10 bases lying between them. The CDR3 spans 16 residues. Germline V gene sequence: CDR1 SGHDN, CDR2 FVKESK. The CDR3 DNA sequence: TGTGCCAGCAGCCAAGAGCGAGACACTTCCTACAATGAGCAGTTCTTC. Protein: CASSQERDTSYNEQFF.

The rearrangement uses TRBV15 and TRBJ1-1; D remains ambiguous. V lost 6 bases to trimming and J lost 5 bases, with 13 bases between them. The CDR3 loop spans 13 amino acids. Germline V CDR1 and CDR2: LNHNV, YYDKDF (reference sequence). CDR3 residues: CATRELTRTEAFF. CDR3 bases: TGTGCCACCAGGGAACTAACAAGAACTGAAGCTTTCTTT.

The chain has TRBV7-8 and TRBJ2-2; a weak D match, TRBD2 (5 bases). Trimming left V 6 bases short and J 0 bases short, with 8 bases between. The germline V gene has CDR1 SGHVS and CDR2 FQNEAQ. The CDR3 length is 14 residues. The CDR3 DNA reads TGTGCCAGCAGTCTGCGGGCGAACACCGGGGAGCTGTTTTTT. It specifies CASSLRANTGELFF.

This chain uses TRBV30 with TRBJ1-4, with D tentatively TRBD1 (6 bases). The V gene's germline CDR1 is GTSNPN and CDR2 SVGIG (reference sequence). V lost 0 bases, J lost 4 bases, and 12 bases lay in between. This CDR3 contains 15 residues. CDR3 region: CAWSVPTGSNEKLFF. The CDR3 DNA reads as TGTGCCTGGAGTGTACCAACAGGGAGTAATGAAAAACTGTTTTTT.

V and J are TRBV19 and TRBJ1-2; D might be TRBD1 (6 bases). CDR1 is LNHDA and CDR2 is SQIVND in the germline V gene (reference sequence). V lost 7 bases and J 5 bases, leaving 17 bases between the germline ends. The CDR3 sequence is 14 residues long. The CDR3 coding sequence is TGTGCCAGTACCACCCAACGGACAGCTTATGGCTACACCTTC. It codes for CASTTQRTAYGYTF.

This chain connects TRBV28 to TRBJ2-3; 8 nucleotides agree with TRBD2. CDR3 length equals 15 residues. Germline loops: CDR1 MDHEN, CDR2 SYDVKM. The V gene end was trimmed by 5 bases and the J gene end by 2 bases; junction bases not matched to a gene: 6. This CDR3 is CASSPRGGLTDTQYF. The CDR3 DNA reads TGTGCCAGCAGTCCCCGGGGGGGACTCACAGATACGCAGTATTTT.

The chain has TRBV19 and TRBJ1-2; 9 bases map to TRBD1. V lost 6 bases and J lost 6; bases outside the gene matches: 2. CDR3 length: 12 residues. The germline CDR1 and CDR2 sequences are LNHDA and SQIVND (reference sequence). This CDR3 reads CASRDRGNGYTF. DNA for the CDR3: TGTGCCAGTAGAGACAGGGGGAATGGCTACACCTTC. Full variable domain (rest looked up from reference TRBV19 and TRBJ1-2): DGGITQSPKYLFRKEGQNVTLSCEQNLNHDAMYWYRQDPGQGLRLIYYSQIVNDFQKGDIAEGYSVSREKKESFPLTVTSAQKNPTAFYLCASRDRGNGYTFGSGTRLTVV.

CDR3 residues: CASSLLGGAHEQYF. CDR3 bases: TGTGCCAGCAGTCTACTAGGGGGAGCACACGAGCAGTACTTC. V gene TRBV6-1 combines with J gene TRBJ2-7, with a weak D call TRBD1 (6 bases). V was pared by 5 bases and J by 5 bases, with 16 bases between. The CDR3 is made up of 14 amino acids. Germline V gene sequence: CDR1 MNHNS, CDR2 SASEGT.

The chain has TRBV5-1 and TRBJ1-1, with a weak D call TRBD1 (5 bases). The V end was cut by 0 bases, the J end by 5 bases, with 11 bases between. CDR1 and CDR2 from the germline V gene are SGHRS and YFSETQ. The CDR3 totals 14 residues. The CDR3 region is CASSLDYQGTEAFF. In nucleotides, the CDR3 is TGCGCCAGCAGCTTGGATTATCAGGGAACTGAAGCTTTCTTT.

The gene calls are TRBV28 and TRBJ2-5; D perhaps matches TRBD1 (5 bases). This CDR3 spans 15 amino acids. V was trimmed by 2 bases and J by 5 bases, leaving 15 bases between them. Germline values: CDR1 MDHEN, CDR2 SYDVKM. This chain's CDR3 is CASSLGGAIAETQYF. For the CDR3, the DNA is TGTGCCAGCAGTTTAGGTGGGGCGATCGCGGAGACCCAGTACTTC.

The chain has TRBV4-1 and TRBJ2-2, with TRBD2 identical over 15 bases. V was pared by 0 bases and J by 4 bases, with 9 bases of the junction left unmatched. The CDR3 is made up of 20 amino acids. Germline V lookup: CDR1 MGHRA, CDR2 YSYEKL. The chain's CDR3 is CASSQDNGLAGGPGTGELFF. For the CDR3, the DNA is TGCGCCAGCAGCCAAGATAATGGACTAGCGGGAGGGCCCGGCACCGGGGAGCTGTTTTTT.

The V call is TRBV5-1, the J call TRBJ2-7; D is tentatively TRBD1 or TRBD2 (6 bases each). Trimming left V 0 bases short and J 0 bases short, with 13 bases between. This CDR3 is 16 amino acids long. The germline gives CDR1 SGHRS, CDR2 YFSETQ. This CDR3 is CASSLEGGRISYEQYF. The CDR3 DNA is TGCGCCAGCAGCTTGGAGGGGGGACGTATCTCCTACGAGCAGTACTTC.

The chain is built from TRBV18 and TRBJ1-1, with D possibly being TRBD1 (5 bases). From germline, CDR1 is KGHSH and CDR2 LQKENI. The CDR3 runs 14 residues. V was shortened by 4 bases and J by 3 bases, with 12 bases between the two germline ends. CDR3 in amino acids: CASSLGAEYTEAFF. The CDR3 DNA reads TGTGCCAGCTCACTTGGGGCCGAGTACACTGAAGCTTTCTTT. Full variable domain (outside the CDR3, taken from reference TRBV18 and TRBJ1-1): NAGVMQNPRHLVRRRGQEARLRCSPMKGHSHVYWYRQLPEEGLKFMVYLQKENIIDESGMPKERFSAEFPKEGPSILRIQQVVRGDSAAYFCASSLGAEYTEAFFGQGTRLTVV.

This clone was detected a few times. The chain joins TRBV27 to TRBJ2-7; 16 bases agree with TRBD2. J was trimmed by 9 bases and V by 5 bases; bases with no gene match: 16. The CDR3 spans 18 residues. The V gene's germline CDR1 is MNHEY and CDR2 SMNVEV (reference sequence). The CDR3 region is CASSPTGLAGGPRSGQYF. The CDR3 DNA sequence: TGTGCCAGCAGTCCAACGGGACTAGCGGGAGGGCCCCGTTCGGGGCAGTACTTC.

This clone was detected only a few times. V and J are TRBV5-6 and TRBJ1-2, with D unclear. Trimming removed 0 bases from V and 6 bases from J, with 9 bases in between. Germline V gene sequence: CDR1 SGHDT, CDR2 YYEEEE. The CDR3 length is 13 residues. CDR3 residues: CASSLGPIDGYTF. In nucleotides, the CDR3 is TGTGCCAGCAGCTTGGGGCCGATAGATGGCTACACCTTC.

This CDR3 is CASRVSTNEKLFF. CDR3 bases: TGTGCCAGCAGGGTCTCAACTAATGAAAAACTGTTTTTT. The chain employs TRBV28 and TRBJ1-4, with D uncertain. The CDR3 has 13 residues. CDR1 is MDHEN, CDR2 SYDVKM, per germline. Trimming took off 6 bases at V and 0 bases at J, with 5 bases between the two ends.

CDR3 region: CASKPGTNQPQHF. CDR3 sequence (DNA): TGTGCCAGCAAACCAGGGACCAATCAGCCCCAGCATTTT. V usage is TRBV2 and J usage is TRBJ1-5, with D perhaps TRBD1 (5 bases). The CDR3 extends over 13 amino acids. In germline, CDR1 is SNHLY, CDR2 FYNNEI. V lost 7 bases and J 3 bases, leaving 10 bases between the germline ends.

Only a few counts were recorded for this clone. The V call is TRBV11-3, the J call TRBJ2-5; the match to TRBD2 covers 8 bases. The length of the CDR3 is 15 residues. Germline V gene sequence: CDR1 SGHNT, CDR2 YENEEA. The trim removed 4 bases at V and 2 bases at J, leaving 6 bases unmatched. The CDR3 coding sequence is TGTGCCAGCAGCTCGCGGACTAGCAGTCAAGAGACCCAGTACTTC. Translated: CASSSRTSSQETQYF.

The chain carries TRBV20-1 and TRBJ2-1; no clear D. With 0 bases removed from V and 5 bases from J, the gap between germline ends came to 2 bases. CDR1 is DFQATT, CDR2 SNEGSKA, per germline (reference sequence). The CDR3 is 11 amino acids. This CDR3 is CSAREHNEQFF. In nucleotides, the CDR3 is TGCAGTGCTAGAGAGCACAATGAGCAGTTCTTC.

This clone was observed once. V is TRBV30 and J is TRBJ2-5; D uncertain. This CDR3 is 17 amino acids long. V lost 1 base to trimming and J lost 2 bases, with 20 bases between them. Germline V CDR1 and CDR2: GTSNPN, SVGIG (reference sequence). CDR3 amino acids: CAWSEMGTLWGQETQYF. In nucleotides, the CDR3 is TGTGCCTGGAGTGAAATGGGAACCCTATGGGGACAAGAGACCCAGTACTTC.

V gene TRBV10-1 combines with J gene TRBJ1-5, with TRBD1 identical over 7 bases. Germline CDR1 WNHNN, CDR2 SYGVQD (reference sequence). The CDR3 runs 15 residues. V lost 4 bases, J lost 7 bases, and 10 bases stayed unmatched. CDR3 sequence reads: CASSGDTGDLQPQHF. As DNA, the CDR3 is TGCGCCAGCAGTGGGGATACAGGGGATCTCCAGCCCCAGCATTTT.

In its sample, this clone was seen once. For the CDR3, the DNA is TGTGCCAGCAGCTCACAGGACAGCTACACTGAAGCTTTCTTT. Its protein product is CASSSQDSYTEAFF. The chain is built from TRBV11-2 and TRBJ1-1; a possible D gene is TRBD1 (6 bases). Trimming removed 4 bases from V and 3 bases from J, with 12 bases in between. The germline CDR1 and CDR2 sequences are SGHAT and FQNNGV. This CDR3 has 14 residues. The whole variable domain, filled in from reference TRBV11-2 and TRBJ1-1, reads EAGVAQSPRYKIIEKRQSVAFWCNPISGHATLYWYQQILGQGPKLLIQFQNNGVVDDSQLPKDRFSAERLKGVDSTLKIQPAKLEDSAVYLCASSSQDSYTEAFFGQGTRLTVV.

This clone was detected a few times. The rearrangement joins TRBV4-3 to TRBJ2-7; D is unclear. Germline V lookup: CDR1 LGHNA, CDR2 YSLEER. CDR3 length: 14 residues. The ends were cut back, 0 bases at V and 6 bases at J, with 12 bases in the middle. The CDR3 is CASSQEVPSSEQYF. In DNA form, the CDR3 reads TGCGCCAGCAGCCAAGAGGTCCCCTCTTCCGAGCAGTACTTC.

This chain uses TRBV9 with TRBJ2-7; D is ambiguous. This CDR3 has 14 residues. Germline values: CDR1 SGDLS, CDR2 YYNGEE. V lost 1 base and J 1 base, leaving 9 bases between the germline ends. CDR3 nucleotide sequence: TGTGCCAGCAGCGTATCTGCGGATTCCTACGAGCAGTACTTC. It encodes CASSVSADSYEQYF.

The rearrangement uses TRBV7-2 and TRBJ2-3; D is uncertain. Germline CDR1 is SGHTA and CDR2 is FQGNSA. The CDR3 contains 15 residues. V was trimmed by 1 base and J by 0 bases, leaving 8 bases between them. The CDR3 DNA sequence: TGTGCCAGCAGCTTAGTTGCGTCTAGCACAGATACGCAGTATTTT. It is translated as CASSLVASSTDTQYF.

The chain combines TRBV2 with TRBJ2-1; TRBD2 agrees at 15 bases. V was pared by 4 bases and J by 2 bases, with 6 bases of the junction left unmatched. This CDR3 has 18 amino acids. Germline V CDR1 and CDR2: SNHLY, FYNNEI. CDR3 in DNA: TGTGCCAGCAGTGGGGGACTAGCGGGAGGAGGTGCCTACAATGAGCAGTTCTTC. Translating it yields CASSGGLAGGGAYNEQFF.

This clone came up a few times. This chain joins TRBV6-5 and TRBJ1-1, with unresolved D. The germline gives CDR1 MNHEY, CDR2 SVGAGI. The CDR3 is 12 residues long. Trimming removed 6 bases from V and 2 bases from J, with 7 bases in between. The CDR3 region is CASRRLNTEAFF. CDR3 in DNA: TGTGCCAGCAGACGGCTAAACACTGAAGCTTTCTTT.